This note documents a single T cell receptor (beta chain) sequence. Its target is unknown. This sample includes further DNA sequences coding for the same CDR3. The sample is drawn from a study of cytomegalovirus exposure and HLA in healthy donors. The study's findings and limits: Within the 95 to 150 validation repertoires, first-cohort TCR clusters tended to co-occur, according to a later analysis.

Method: immunoSEQ multiplex PCR; TCRdb's copy keeps in-frame clones and lacks some. The profile covers around 150,000 clones, with roughly 91% appearing a single time and about 9.4% taken by the ten largest. The germline V gene encodes CDR1 SGHTA and CDR2 FQGNSA. Trimming took 1 base from V and 4 from J; bases not matched to a gene: 5. This CDR3 is built from 15 residues. Material for sequencing was PBMCs. This receptor was identified in a woman younger than 30 in good health and CMV-seropositive. The V and J genes are TRBV7-2 and TRBJ2-7; TRBD1 matches 9 bases. The CDR3 is CASSLGGTGLYEQYF. CDR3 sequence (DNA): TGTGCCAGCAGCTTAGGCGGGACAGGGTTGTACGAGCAGTACTTC.